These 11 T cell receptor beta chains were sequenced from one sample in a study of cytomegalovirus exposure and HLA in healthy donors (dated by TCRdb to the late 2010s). The library was obtained by the immunoSEQ multiplex PCR assay. For the multiplex PCR, a mixture combining 60 forward primers for TCR Vbeta segments and 13 reverse primers for TCR Jbeta segments was used. TCRdb provides this immuneACCESS table in a form limited to in-frame rearrangements. Some clones are lacking; in checked studies, under half of them reflect an unresolved V gene, and why the rest are absent is not known. The sample table records hundreds of thousands of clones; roughly 89% of these occur just once. The ten largest clones capture less than 2.5% of the sample. Sequencing input: PBMCs. The receptor source for this set is a young woman in good health and CMV-seronegative.

The chain employs TRBV11-2 and TRBJ2-1; 9 positions match TRBD2. V gave up 4 bases and J gave up 2 bases; unmatched junction bases: 12. CDR3 size: 18 residues. Germline values: CDR1 SGHAT, CDR2 FQNNGV. CDR3 in DNA: TGTGCCAGCAGCTGGGTAGAGAGCGGGGGGTCCCCCTACAATGAGCAGTTCTTC. Its translation is CASSWVESGGSPYNEQFF.

This sequence joins TRBV2 and TRBJ1-1; 7 nucleotides match TRBD1. The CDR3 is 11 residues long. V was pared by 7 bases and J by 6 bases, with 2 bases of the junction left unmatched. The germline gives CDR1 SNHLY, CDR2 FYNNEI. The CDR3 DNA follows: TGTGCCAGCATGGGGACAGCTGAAGCTTTCTTT. Residues: CASMGTAEAFF.

The CDR3 sequence is CASKGIPGQGTYEQYF. For the CDR3, the DNA is TGTGCCAGCAAGGGAATACCGGGACAGGGGACCTACGAGCAGTACTTC. The chain combines TRBV2 with TRBJ2-7; 10 bases are a match to TRBD1. The CDR3 loop spans 16 amino acids. Trimming took 7 bases from V and 2 from J; bases not matched to a gene: 11. Germline V CDR1 and CDR2: SNHLY, FYNNEI.

The rearrangement links TRBV11-1 to TRBJ2-3; D possibly corresponds to TRBD1 (5 bases). The length of the CDR3 is 16 residues. V shed 3 bases and J shed 2 bases, with 15 bases lying between them. Per the germline V gene, CDR1 is SGHAT and CDR2 is FQDESV (reference sequence). The CDR3 sequence is CASSFRQSGPTDTQYF. CDR3 bases: TGTGCCAGCAGCTTTCGACAGTCCGGACCCACAGATACGCAGTATTTT.

This sequence joins TRBV5-4 and TRBJ2-5; 14 bases align to TRBD2. The CDR3 is 16 amino acids. V was clipped by 2 bases and J by 2 bases; unmatched bases: 2. The germline V gene encodes CDR1 SGHNT and CDR2 YYREEE (reference sequence). CDR3 DNA sequence: TGTGCCAGCAGCTTTCGGACTAGCGGGGGGCAAGAGACCCAGTACTTC. Its translation: CASSFRTSGGQETQYF.

The table lists this clone with a count of one. The chain carries TRBV5-6 and TRBJ1-1; D gene unclear. This CDR3 has 15 amino acids. Per germline, CDR1 SGHDT and CDR2 YYEEEE. V lost 4 bases and J lost 4, with 17 bases in between. CDR3 sequence reads: CASSRSVAGFTEAFF. The CDR3 nucleotides read TGTGCCAGCAGCCGCAGCGTGGCGGGATTCACTGAAGCTTTCTTT. Together with reference TRBV5-6 and TRBJ1-1, the CDR3 gives the full variable domain: DAGVTQSPTHLIKTRGQQVTLRCSPKSGHDTVSWYQQALGQGPQFIFQYYEEEERQRGNFPDRFSGHQFPNYSSELNVNALLLGDSALYLCASSRSVAGFTEAFFGQGTRLTVV.

The rearrangement joins TRBV29-1 to TRBJ1-1; tentative D call: TRBD1 (6 bases). V lost 4 bases to trimming and J lost 1 base, with 10 bases between them. Germline values: CDR1 SQVTM, CDR2 ANQGSEA. This CDR3 has 13 amino acids. Here the CDR3 reads CSVVRTANTEAFF. The CDR3 coding sequence is TGCAGCGTTGTACGGACAGCGAACACTGAAGCTTTCTTT.

The chain is built from TRBV5-4 and TRBJ2-3; TRBD2 matches at 8 bases. This CDR3 is built from 14 residues. Trimming took 4 bases from V and 3 from J; bases not matched to a gene: 4. The germline V gene has CDR1 SGHNT and CDR2 YYREEE (reference sequence). CDR3 bases: TGTGCCAGCAGCCTTAGCGGGACGACAGATACGCAGTATTTT. Translating it yields CASSLSGTTDTQYF. The full variable domain, rest sourced from reference TRBV5-4 and TRBJ2-3, is ETGVTQSPTHLIKTRGQQVTLRCSSQSGHNTVSWYQQALGQGPQFIFQYYREEENGRGNFPPRFSGLQFPNYSSELNVNALELDDSALYLCASSLSGTTDTQYFGPGTRLTVL.

This clone was seen only once. The chain links TRBV9 to TRBJ2-5; 8 bases agree with TRBD2. V shed 3 bases and J 0 bases; nucleotides not matched to a gene: 10. Germline assignment: CDR1 SGDLS and CDR2 YYNGEE. The CDR3 has 17 amino acids. The CDR3 DNA reads TGTGCCAGCAGCGGCGGCCGCGGGGGGCCGTACCAAGAGACCCAGTACTTC. It specifies CASSGGRGGPYQETQYF.

V is TRBV1 and J is TRBJ2-5; the tabulated D call, TRBD2, remains unverified against the DNA. The DNA end is a closer match to TRBJ2-7, so the J assignment may be wrong. TRBV1 is a pseudogene. CDR3 length: 14 amino acids. The CDR3 here is CTSSQAITLYEQYF. CDR3 coding DNA: TGCACCAGCAGCCAAGCAATTACCCTCTACGAGCAGTACTTC.

V usage is TRBV6-5 and J usage is TRBJ1-6; 9 bases line up with TRBD1. Trimming took 6 bases from V and 9 from J; bases not matched to a gene: 9. Germline loops: CDR1 MNHEY, CDR2 SVGAGI. This CDR3 has 15 amino acids. As DNA, the CDR3 is TGTGCCAGCAGCCGACCGACAGGGGGAGTTTCACCCCTCCACTTT. Translation gives CASSRPTGGVSPLHF.